One T cell receptor (beta chain) is described in this entry. The antigen this receptor binds is unknown. Per-base qualities were not stored, and no clone one base away is much larger. The germline V gene (reference sequence) provides CDR1 LNHDA and CDR2 SQIVND. The CDR3 contains 14 residues, cysteine and phenylalanine counted. Only the CDR3 DNA stays, 42 bases, in frame from base 1. V is pared back by 6 bases and J by 8 bases, with 19 bases lying between the germline termini. TCRbeta CDR3 regions were amplified from genomic DNA using the immunoSEQ Assay, a bias-controlled multiplex PCR. Under the source paper's analysis protocol: Within the assay, amplification of reference gene primers was used to estimate how many nucleated cells each sample contained. To quantify the absolute abundance of each unique TCRbeta CDR3 rearrangement, sequence reads were collapsed and filtered. For each sample, productive Simpson clonality was calculated as the square root of Simpson's diversity index over productive rearrangements. TCRdb stores this immuneACCESS table with in-frame sequences only. Part of the clones is absent; in the studies checked, under half of the shortfall reflects unresolved V genes, and no reason is known for the rest. V, J and clone size are taken as reported in that table, and D and trimming were inferred from the DNA itself. This sample holds a few hundred thousand clones; about 90% were observed only once. Jointly, the top ten make up approximately 3.1% of the sample.

This record belongs to a study of blood T cell repertoires in COVID-19 (dated by TCRdb to 2018 to 2021). About the full investigation: Samples from collaborators originated in the United States, Italy and Spain and spanned both the acute and convalescent phases of COVID-19. The material from the prospective study consisted of cDNA or gDNA derived from T cells, B-cell-depleted T cells, or PBMCs. Subjects who had been exposed to COVID-19, were actively infected with it, or had recovered from it provided the deeply sampled blood TCRbeta repertoires that made up the dataset. A freely available public database, intended as a resource for researchers studying the immune response to SARS-CoV-2, is where the repertoires were released. The samples were drawn from two sources: the first 160 participants of the ongoing ImmuneRACE study, and fewer than 1,500 subjects contributed by 6 global collaborators. A de-identified subject ID, COVID-19 status, age in years and sex were almost always included in the sample metadata. Where available, HLA class I and class II types were obtained from metadata supplied by the sample provider rather than from assay-based typing.

In the prospective study, participants were roughly 18 to 100 years old, resided in about two dozen geographic areas of the United States, and were enrolled through a virtual design. In the prospective study, cohorts were assigned on the basis of participant-reported clinical history obtained from a screening survey and a study questionnaire. For ImmuneRACE Cohort 3, a participant was defined as recovered based on two consecutive negative NP/OP PCR tests, clearance by a healthcare professional, or resolution of symptoms. Mobile phlebotomists in the prospective study collected whole blood, serum and a nasopharyngeal or oropharyngeal swab from every participant. Additional blood draws and questionnaires over an approximately 2-month period could optionally be provided by prospective study participants. Before DNA extraction, blood samples from the prospective study were shipped at room temperature or frozen.

What the research found in general, with its limitations: Clinical and demographic metadata were provided uncurated, with the amount varying by source and participant.

Sequenced material: PBMCs or T cells enriched from blood (not recorded which). Recombination connected TRBV19 to TRBJ1-1; the D region possibly corresponds to TRBD1 (5 bases align). The clonotype comes from a woman aged 25 to 39 who had recovered from COVID-19. The CDR3 region has the sequence CASRETLQAIEAFF. The sequenced DNA is TGTGCCAGTAGGGAGACTTTACAGGCCATAGAAGCTTTCTTT.